This T cell receptor (beta chain) was recovered during a study of blood T cell repertoires in COVID-19 (TCRdb year 2020). Regarding the complete study: Samples covering the acute and convalescent phases of COVID-19 were provided by collaborators in the United States, Italy and Spain. The material from the prospective study consisted of cDNA or gDNA derived from T cells, B-cell-depleted T cells, or PBMCs. The dataset comprised deeply sampled blood TCRbeta repertoires from subjects exposed to, actively infected with, or recovered from COVID-19. The repertoires were released in a freely available public database meant as a resource for research on the immune response to SARS-CoV-2. The samples were drawn from the first 160 participants of the ongoing ImmuneRACE study and from over 950 subjects provided by 6 global collaborators. The sample metadata nearly always contained a de-identified subject ID, COVID-19 status, age in years and sex. Where available, HLA class I and class II types were taken from metadata supplied by the sample provider and were not determined by assay-based typing. What the work shows at the level of the full study, not this receptor alone: Clinical and demographic metadata were provided uncurated, with the amount varying by source and participant.

Clipping removes 3 bases from V and 0 bases from J, with 11 as the unmatched junction base count. Inclusive of the bounding cysteine and phenylalanine, the CDR3 is 19 residues long. Here the CDR3 DNA is all that survives: 57 bases in frame from base 1. From the germline V gene (reference sequence), CDR1 is LGHDT and CDR2 is YNNKEL. Each collaborating institution followed its own protocols to collect whole blood in K2EDTA tubes. Collaborator samples were shipped for TCRbeta analysis as frozen whole blood, isolated PBMCs, or DNA extracted from either sample type. Worth noting for this clone: Its cognate antigen has yet to be identified. Base-call qualities are not available, and no considerably larger clone is one nucleotide away.

TCRbeta CDR3 regions were amplified from genomic DNA by means of the immunoSEQ Assay, a bias-controlled multiplex PCR. As for the original processing: Within the assay, amplification of reference gene primers was used to estimate how many nucleated cells each sample contained. To quantify the absolute abundance of each unique TCRbeta CDR3 rearrangement, sequence reads were collapsed and filtered. For each sample, productive Simpson clonality was calculated as the square root of Simpson's diversity index over productive rearrangements. The table comes from immuneACCESS by way of TCRdb, which keeps in-frame sequences with V and J called. Part of the clones is missing from these tables; in studies checked, under half for an unresolved V gene and the rest for unknown reasons. The V and J calls and clone size are taken from that table; D and trimming were inferred from the DNA. In this sample the table shows approximately 130,000 clones, roughly 85% of which occur a single time. The ten top clones hold more than 3.5% of the sample.

The clonotype was recovered from a human donor in a cohort sampled during active COVID-19. Sequenced material: peripheral blood. This chain is built from TRBV3-1 (or the pseudogene TRBV3-2) and TRBJ2-4; 10 middle bases align to TRBD2. CDR3 protein: CASSQLGASGGRAKNIQYF. The nucleotide sequence reads TGTGCCAGCAGCCAGTTGGGTGCTAGCGGGGGCCGAGCCAAAAACATTCAGTACTTC.